This T cell receptor beta chain stems from a study of T-cell memory formation after mild COVID-19. Overall study results and limits: Several responding clones turned up in pre-infection memory, indicating that cross-reactive memory may have taken part. In second-wave clones peaking day 37, SARS-CoV-2 specificity remained unconfirmed.

On this clonotype: The target antigen is unknown.

Deletions cut 3 bases from V and 2 bases from J, with 8 bases between. The CDR3 runs 14 residues. Germline V gives CDR1 GTSNPN, CDR2 SVGIG (reference sequence). MiXCR, run by TCRdb on the 5' RACE reads, gives a single entry per CDR3 protein. The table includes 400,000 or so distinct CDR3 sequences, more than 20% detected once. The sequencing sample was made of PBMCs or a T cell subset sorted from them (not recorded which). This chain joins TRBV30 and TRBJ2-6; D unclear. The TCR sequence derives from an adult woman who had mild COVID-19 (a few samples of this study predate the infection). Cell type and time point are not known. CDR3 protein: CAWSTGTGANVLTF. DNA of the CDR3: TGTGCCTGGAGCACCGGAACTGGGGCCAACGTCCTGACTTTC. The full variable domain, rest sourced from reference TRBV30 and TRBJ2-6, is SQTIHQWPATLVQPVGSPLSLECTVEGTSNPNLYWYRQAAGRGLQLLFYSVGIGQISSEVPQNLSASRPQDRQFILSSKKLLLSDSGFYLCAWSTGTGANVLTFGAGSRLTVL.